The TCR beta chain described here comes from a study of siplizumab effects on memory and regulatory T cells. Libraries were prepared by immunoSEQ multiplex PCR; TCRdb keeps only in-frame clonotypes and omits some of them. This sample has about 50,000 clones, with under 98% found just once. As to this clone: What it binds is not known.

Trimming left V 10 bases short and J 0 bases short, with 12 bases between. The CDR3 has 14 amino acids. Germline values: CDR1 ENHRY, CDR2 SYGVKD. Broader study findings: Tregs proliferating in siplizumab cultures lacked confirmation of their suppressive function. Proliferating CD4+ or CD8+ clones, roughly 80-95% of them, lacked an assignable naive or memory phenotype.

This chain links TRBV10-3 with TRBJ2-2, with a possible D match to TRBD2 (6 bases). This sequence originates from a human donor in good health. The sequencing sample was made of naive CD4+ T cells sorted from blood. DNA for the CDR3: TGTGCCAACCGGGACTCGGCGAACACCGGGGAGCTGTTTTTT. The encoded protein is CANRDSANTGELFF.